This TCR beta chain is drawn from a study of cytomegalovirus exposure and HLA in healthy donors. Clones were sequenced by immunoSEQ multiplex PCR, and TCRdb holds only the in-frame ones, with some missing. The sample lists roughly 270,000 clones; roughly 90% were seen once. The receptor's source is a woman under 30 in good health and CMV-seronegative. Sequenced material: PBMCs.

DNA for the CDR3: TGCGCCAGCAGACCCAGGGGTCCGGACGGTTACGAGCAGTACTTC. Amino acid sequence: CASRPRGPDGYEQYF. This chain uses TRBV10-1 with TRBJ2-7, with D perhaps matching TRBD1 (6 bases). The CDR3 spans 15 residues. Germline assignment: CDR1 WNHNN and CDR2 SYGVQD (reference sequence). V lost 6 bases to trimming and J lost 4 bases, with 19 bases between them.